One T cell receptor (beta chain) is described in this entry. Its cognate antigen is unknown. The authors reverse transcribed all of the isolated RNA, so sequencing captured expressed TCRB transcripts. The protocol was immunoSEQ multiplex PCR, while the TCRdb copy is restricted to in-frame clones and leaves out a portion. The sample records approximately 44,000 clones, 65% to 70% being singletons. Trimming left V 0 bases short and J 6 bases short, with 6 bases between. The V gene's germline CDR1 is LGHNA and CDR2 YSLEER. This CDR3 region has 13 residues. These data come from a study of beta chain features in type 1 diabetes. Findings and limits, study-wide: Cells with high TCR expression could be over-represented when cDNA is sequenced. In every one of the four CD4+ subsets, TCRB CDR3s were moderately but significantly shorter in Type 1 diabetes patients. Possible PCR preference for shorter templates applied equally to patients and controls.

This TCR was recovered from a woman under 30 with type 1 diabetes. The chain joins TRBV4-3 to TRBJ1-5; D remains unclear. The specimen sequenced was Tregs from blood. The CDR3: CASSQEEGQPQHF. The CDR3 DNA follows: TGCGCCAGCAGCCAAGAGGAGGGTCAGCCCCAGCATTTT.